A single TCR beta chain is shown here with its context. The antigen remains unidentified. The donors were part of the validation cohort of 100 to 150 subjects. That cohort was separate from the first cohort, which comprised about 670 subjects. Only in-frame clones appear in the TCRdb table, and some are missing; sequencing was by immunoSEQ multiplex PCR. The sample contains about 73,000 clones, roughly 95% of which appear only once. The sample comes from a study of cytomegalovirus exposure and HLA in healthy donors. General study points: Reported performance of the classifier showed diagnosis of cytomegalovirus status with high specificity and sensitivity.

The V and J ends lost 7 bases and 4 bases respectively, with 11 bases between them. Germline lookup yields CDR1 SGDLS and CDR2 YYNGEE. This CDR3 spans 12 amino acids. This TCR was sampled from a man aged 18 to 35 in good health and CMV-seronegative. The chain links TRBV9 to TRBJ1-1; D remains ambiguous. Sequencing input: PBMCs. The DNA for the CDR3 is TGTGCCAGCGGAAGAGGAGGCACTGAAGCTTTCTTT. Protein sequence: CASGRGGTEAFF. The whole variable domain, filled in from reference TRBV9 and TRBJ1-1, reads DSGVTQTPKHLITATGQRVTLRCSPRSGDLSVYWYQQSLDQGLQFLIQYYNGEERAKGNILERFSAQQFPDLHSELNLSSLELGDSALYFCASGRGGTEAFFGQGTRLTVV.